The sequence of this T cell receptor (beta chain) was determined in a study of T-cell reconstitution after alpha-beta-depleted transplantation in children. This clonotype has ten or more counts. Preparation of the TCRbeta library was carried out with unique molecular identifiers. TCRdb ran MiXCR on the PCR reads and lists one entry per CDR3 protein. The sample lists approximately 630,000 distinct CDR3 sequences, around 13% seen once, with about 0.77% in the top ten. This TCR was sampled from a girl aged 2-15 years with congenital amegakaryocytic thrombocytopenia, due to receive a stem cell transplant. Sequenced material: PBMCs, taken before TCRalphabeta/CD19-depleted stem cell transplant.

CDR3 in DNA: TGTGCCAGCAGCCCAAACTTGGGAGCGGGGACTTACAATGAGCAGTTCTTC. It yields the protein CASSPNLGAGTYNEQFF. The rearrangement joins TRBV7-9 to TRBJ2-1; 7 positions agree with TRBD2. CDR3 length: 17 amino acids. V shed 5 bases, J shed 4 bases, and the junction held 14 bases outside the gene matches. Germline V lookup: CDR1 SEHNR, CDR2 FQNEAQ (reference sequence).